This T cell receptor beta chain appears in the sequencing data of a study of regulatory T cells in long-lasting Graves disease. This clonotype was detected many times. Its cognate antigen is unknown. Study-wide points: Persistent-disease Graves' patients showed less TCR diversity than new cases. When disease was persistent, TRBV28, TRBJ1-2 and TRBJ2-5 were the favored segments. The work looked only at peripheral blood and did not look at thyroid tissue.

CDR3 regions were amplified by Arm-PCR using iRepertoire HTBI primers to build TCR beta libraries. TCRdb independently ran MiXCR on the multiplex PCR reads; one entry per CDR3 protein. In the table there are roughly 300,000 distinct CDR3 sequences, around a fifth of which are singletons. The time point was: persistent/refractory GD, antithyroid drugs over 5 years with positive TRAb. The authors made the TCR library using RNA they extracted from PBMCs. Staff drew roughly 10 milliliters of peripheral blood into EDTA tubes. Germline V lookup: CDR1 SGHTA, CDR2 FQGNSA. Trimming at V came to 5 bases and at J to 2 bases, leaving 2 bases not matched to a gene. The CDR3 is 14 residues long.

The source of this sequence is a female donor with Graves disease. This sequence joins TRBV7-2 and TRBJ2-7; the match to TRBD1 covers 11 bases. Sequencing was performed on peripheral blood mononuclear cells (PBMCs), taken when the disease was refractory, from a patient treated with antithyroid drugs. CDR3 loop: CASSRTGGPYEQYF. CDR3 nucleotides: TGTGCCAGCAGCAGGACAGGGGGCCCCTACGAGCAGTACTTC.